These T cell receptor beta chains were read from a single sample in a study of control samples from healthy donors and cancer patients. Here immunoSEQ multiplex PCR was the method, and the copy in TCRdb shows in-frame clones only, minus some. Of about 110,000 clones listed, less than 95% are singletons. Sequenced sample: blood. The receptors were sampled from a human donor in good health. The donor label of this sample is uncertain. Both conserved end residues are part of each CDR3. Size values are once, few and many counts, or a class for expanded clones, and some rows have none.

clone_size	cdr3_length	v_call	j_call	cdr3_aa
.	16	TRBV2	TRBJ2-6	CASSPSRGSGANVLTF
.	12	TRBV30	TRBJ1-6	CAWGKYNSPLHF
.	13	TRBV11-3	TRBJ1-1	CASSLTQYSEAFF
.	15	TRBV5-6	TRBJ1-6	CASSLPPTQNSPLHF
.	16	TRBV5-1	TRBJ2-2	CASSPSGQTNTGELFF
.	18	TRBV28	TRBJ1-5	CASSLPGGGWYSNQPQHF
.	12	TRBV28	TRBJ1-1	CASATPVVSAFF
.	15	TRBV7-9	TRBJ1-3	CASSLGPGSGNTIYF
.	15	TRBV11-2	TRBJ2-5	CASSLVGAGGETQYF
.	19	TRBV18	TRBJ1-1	CASSPPDRGLTTGNTEAFF
.	15	TRBV11-2	TRBJ2-3	CASSLRMSSTDTQYF
.	14	TRBV19	TRBJ2-7	CASRRDPEGTEQYF
.	14	TRBV30	TRBJ1-5	CAWSERAFNQPQHF
.	14	TRBV2	TRBJ1-5	CASSEGQGAQPQHF
.	10	TRBV29-1	TRBJ1-1	CSVDQGRFFF
once	18	TRBV18	TRBJ1-2	CASSSRPGQGRLGYGYTF
.	13	TRBV10-3	TRBJ1-4	CATAGTGEEKLFF
.	12	TRBV20-1	TRBJ1-2	CSASLGGYGYTF
.	14	TRBV19	TRBJ1-5	CASDTRDSNQPQHF
.	14	TRBV19	TRBJ1-1	CASSTRETNTEAFF
.	16	TRBV2	TRBJ1-2	CASSELRSTGSYGYTF
.	16	TRBV7-2	TRBJ2-6	CASSGTVFSGANVLTF
.	14	TRBV5-1	TRBJ2-7	CASSQTGIGYEQYF
.	15	TRBV11-2	TRBJ2-7	CASSVRGGNSYEQYF
.	13	TRBV2	TRBJ1-2	CASSVGQAAGYTF
.	20	TRBV6-1	TRBJ1-5	CASSEWFGLPGQKIGQPQHF
.	15	TRBV18	TRBJ1-3	CASSPITDSGNTIYF
.	16	TRBV19	TRBJ1-6	CASSTTGYGYNSPLHF
.	14	TRBV25-1	TRBJ2-5	CASSEFRDRETQYF
.	13	TRBV2	TRBJ2-7	CASSVTNYYEQYF
.	12	TRBV29-1	TRBJ1-1	CSVSSALTEAFF
.	12	TRBV29-1	TRBJ1-2	CSVRTAGYGYTF
.	15	TRBV19	TRBJ1-4	CASSTVSDGGEKLFF
.	14	TRBV2	TRBJ2-7	CASSVSGNPTEQYF
.	14	TRBV28	TRBJ1-2	CASSFRGNDYGYTF
.	13	TRBV5-1	TRBJ2-5	CASSLGVPETQYF
.	11	TRBV7-9	TRBJ1-2	CASTQEIGYTF
.	13	TRBV18	TRBJ2-5	CASSPRRQETQYF
.	15	TRBV6-1	TRBJ2-5	CASSEDSGGAETQYF
.	17	TRBV5-4	TRBJ1-3	CASSLDFGDSSGNTIYF
.	15	TRBV7-9	TRBJ2-7	CASSLAGTSSYEQYF
.	16	TRBV4-1	TRBJ1-3	CASSQVGTGSGNTIYF
.	11	TRBV6-5	TRBJ1-2	CASSRGYGYTF
.	18	TRBV15	TRBJ1-5	CATSREPLSGYSNQPQHF
.	15	TRBV6-5	TRBJ2-3	CASSSPSGGVDTQYF
.	16	TRBV7-9	TRBJ1-3	CASSLEGSSSGNTIYF
.	13	TRBV6-6	TRBJ1-4	CASMGSVGEKLFF
.	15	TRBV5-4	TRBJ1-2	CASSLVAGPNYGYTF
few	13	TRBV9	TRBJ2-4	CASGRTGENIQYF
once	16	TRBV6-1	TRBJ2-2	CASSAPGQLNTGELFF
.	14	TRBV10-3	TRBJ1-6	CAISESAGDSPLHF
.	14	TRBV9	TRBJ2-1	CASSGTGKYNEQFF
.	15	TRBV21-1	TRBJ2-1	CASTRLVSYNNEQFF
.	15	TRBV28	TRBJ2-2	CASRERGAGTGELFF
.	19	TRBV21-1	TRBJ1-6	CASSKKNGGTIVYNSPLHF
.	14	TRBV7-9	TRBJ2-3	CASSLGQGTDTQYF
.	16	TRBV24-1	TRBJ2-1	CATSDSASGGENEQFF
.	15	TRBV2	TRBJ1-5	CASRQWTDSNQPQHF
.	14	TRBV6-1	TRBJ1-6	CASSESRTISPLHF